The entry below describes one T cell receptor beta chain. Its antigen is as yet unknown. Time point described: patch test 1, 2 weeks after DPC sensitization. Regarding treatment: therapeutic diphenylcyclopropenone sensitization with weekly scalp DPC. These data belong to a study of human T cells and chemical hapten exposure. TCRdb fed the RACE reads into MiXCR, producing one record per CDR3 protein. The table lists about 120,000 distinct CDR3 sequences, around an eighth of them singletons. Broader study findings: Having alopecia, the donors may differ immunologically from healthy people. Versus controls, significantly more large CDR3 similarity clusters arose from expanded TCRs.

Germline V gene sequence: CDR1 SEHNR, CDR2 FQNEAQ (reference sequence). The CDR3 sequence is 14 residues long. The V gene lost 0 bases and the J gene lost 5 bases, with 10 bases spanning the gap. Sequencing used whole blood, obtained in connection with sensitization to the hapten diphenylcyclopropenone (DPC). The V and J genes are TRBV7-9 and TRBJ1-2; maybe TRBD1 (6 bases). This TCR was sampled from a woman aged 50 to 60 with alopecia areata. Some clones in this sample may be carry-over from other donors' samples. The CDR3 sequence is CASSLALGAYGYTF. DNA of the CDR3: TGTGCCAGCAGCTTAGCGCTGGGGGCGTATGGCTACACCTTC. The full variable domain, rest sourced from reference TRBV7-9 and TRBJ1-2, is DTGVSQNPRHKITKRGQNVTFRCDPISEHNRLYWYRQTLGQGPEFLTYFQNEAQLEKSRLLSDRFSAERPKGSFSTLEIQRTEQGDSAMYLCASSLALGAYGYTFGSGTRLTVV.